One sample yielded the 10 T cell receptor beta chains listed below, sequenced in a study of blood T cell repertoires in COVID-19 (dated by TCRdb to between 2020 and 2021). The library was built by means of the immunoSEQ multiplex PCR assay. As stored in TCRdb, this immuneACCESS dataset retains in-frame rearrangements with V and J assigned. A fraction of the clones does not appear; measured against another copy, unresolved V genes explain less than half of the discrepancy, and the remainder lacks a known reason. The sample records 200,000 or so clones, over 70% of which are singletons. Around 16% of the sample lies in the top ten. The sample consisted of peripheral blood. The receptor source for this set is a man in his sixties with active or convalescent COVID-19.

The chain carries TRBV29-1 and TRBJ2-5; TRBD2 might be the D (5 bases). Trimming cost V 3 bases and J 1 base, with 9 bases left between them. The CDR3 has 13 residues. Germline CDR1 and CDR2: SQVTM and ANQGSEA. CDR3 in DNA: TGCAGCGTTGAGGCTAGCATCCAAGAGACCCAGTACTTC. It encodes CSVEASIQETQYF.

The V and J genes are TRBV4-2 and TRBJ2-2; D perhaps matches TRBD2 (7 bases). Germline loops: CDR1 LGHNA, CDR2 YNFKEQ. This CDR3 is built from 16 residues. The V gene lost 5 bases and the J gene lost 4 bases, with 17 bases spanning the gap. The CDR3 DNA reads TGTGCCAGCAGCGGACACGAAGGGGGGGGCACCGGGGAGCTGTTTTTT. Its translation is CASSGHEGGGTGELFF.

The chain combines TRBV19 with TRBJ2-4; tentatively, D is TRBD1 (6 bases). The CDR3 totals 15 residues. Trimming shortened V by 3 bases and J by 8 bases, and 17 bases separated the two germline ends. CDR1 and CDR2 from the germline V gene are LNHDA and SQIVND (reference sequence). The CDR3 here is CASSIRRGGADIQYF. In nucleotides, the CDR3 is TGTGCCAGTAGTATTCGGCGTGGGGGCGCGGACATTCAGTACTTC.

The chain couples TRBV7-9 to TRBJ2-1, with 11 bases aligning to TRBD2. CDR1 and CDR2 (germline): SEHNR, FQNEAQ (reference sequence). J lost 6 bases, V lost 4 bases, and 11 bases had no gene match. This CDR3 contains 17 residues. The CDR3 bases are TGTGCCAGCAGCTCCCGTTGGTTAGCGGGAGGGGGCAATGAGCAGTTCTTC. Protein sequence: CASSSRWLAGGGNEQFF.

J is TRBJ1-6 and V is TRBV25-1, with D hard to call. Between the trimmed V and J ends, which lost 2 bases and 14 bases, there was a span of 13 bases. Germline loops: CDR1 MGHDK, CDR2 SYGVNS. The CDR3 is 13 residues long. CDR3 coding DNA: TGTGCCAGCAGTGAAGGCGGTCGGCTATCCCTCCACTTT. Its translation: CASSEGGRLSLHF. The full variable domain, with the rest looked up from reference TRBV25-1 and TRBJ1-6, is EADIYQTPRYLVIGTGKKITLECSQTMGHDKMYWYQQDPGMELHLIHYSYGVNSTEKGDLSSESTVSRIRTEHFPLTLESARPSHTSQYLCASSEGGRLSLHFGNGTRLTVT.

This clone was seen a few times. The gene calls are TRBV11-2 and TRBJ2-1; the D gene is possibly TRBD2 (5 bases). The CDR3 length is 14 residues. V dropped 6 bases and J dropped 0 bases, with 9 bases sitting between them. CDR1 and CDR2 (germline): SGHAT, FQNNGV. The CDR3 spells CASRRTGSYNEQFF. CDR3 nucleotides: TGTGCCAGCAGGCGGACTGGCTCCTACAATGAGCAGTTCTTC.

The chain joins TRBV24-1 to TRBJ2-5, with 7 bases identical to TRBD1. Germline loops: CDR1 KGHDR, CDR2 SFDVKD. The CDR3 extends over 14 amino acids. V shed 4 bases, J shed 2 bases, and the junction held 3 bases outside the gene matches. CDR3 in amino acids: CATSDLDRQETQYF. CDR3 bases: TGTGCCACCAGTGACCTGGACAGGCAAGAGACCCAGTACTTC.

DNA for the CDR3: TGTGCCAGTAGTATAGGGGGACAGGGTACAGATACGCAGTATTTT. Its protein is CASSIGGQGTDTQYF. The chain links TRBV19 to TRBJ2-3, with 9 bases fitting TRBD1. V lost 1 base to trimming and J lost 3 bases; unmatched junction nucleotides: 2. Germline assignment: CDR1 LNHDA and CDR2 SQIVND (reference sequence). There are 15 residues in the CDR3.

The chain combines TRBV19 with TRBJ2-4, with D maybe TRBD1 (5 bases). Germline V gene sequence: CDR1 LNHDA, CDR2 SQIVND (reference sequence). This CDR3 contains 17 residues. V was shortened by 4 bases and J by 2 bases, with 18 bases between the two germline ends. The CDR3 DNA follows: TGTGCCAGTAGTAGGCCTGGGGCCCCGGCCCCCAAAAACATTCAGTACTTC. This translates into CASSRPGAPAPKNIQYF.

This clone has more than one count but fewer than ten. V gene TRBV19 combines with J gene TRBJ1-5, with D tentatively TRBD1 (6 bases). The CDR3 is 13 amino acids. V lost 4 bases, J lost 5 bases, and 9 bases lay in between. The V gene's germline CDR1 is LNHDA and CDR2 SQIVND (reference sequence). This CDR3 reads CASSTTGYQPQHF. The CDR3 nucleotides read TGTGCCAGTAGTACAACAGGGTATCAGCCCCAGCATTTT.